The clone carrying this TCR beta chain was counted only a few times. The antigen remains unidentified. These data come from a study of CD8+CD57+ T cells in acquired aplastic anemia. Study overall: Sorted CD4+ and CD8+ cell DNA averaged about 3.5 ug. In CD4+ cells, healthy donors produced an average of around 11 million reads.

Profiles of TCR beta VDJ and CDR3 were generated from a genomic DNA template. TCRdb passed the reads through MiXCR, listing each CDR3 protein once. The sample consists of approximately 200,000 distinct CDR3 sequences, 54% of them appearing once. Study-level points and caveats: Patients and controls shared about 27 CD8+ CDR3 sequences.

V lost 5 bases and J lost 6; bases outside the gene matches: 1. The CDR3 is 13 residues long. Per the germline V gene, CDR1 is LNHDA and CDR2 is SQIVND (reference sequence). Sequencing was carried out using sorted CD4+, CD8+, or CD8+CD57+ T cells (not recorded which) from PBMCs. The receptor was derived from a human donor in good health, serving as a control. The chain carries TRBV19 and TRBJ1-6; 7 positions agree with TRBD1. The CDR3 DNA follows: TGTGCCAGTAGTCGGGACAGTAATTCACCCCTCCACTTT. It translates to CASSRDSNSPLHF. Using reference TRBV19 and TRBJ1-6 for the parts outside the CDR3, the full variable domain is DGGITQSPKYLFRKEGQNVTLSCEQNLNHDAMYWYRQDPGQGLRLIYYSQIVNDFQKGDIAEGYSVSREKKESFPLTVTSAQKNPTAFYLCASSRDSNSPLHFGNGTRLTVT.